A selection of T cell receptor beta chains follows, all from one sample in a study of shared clonotypes between healthy human individuals. The protocol was immunoSEQ multiplex PCR, while the TCRdb copy is restricted to in-frame clones and leaves out a portion. The data show nearly 2 million clones, approximately 95% seen once. Material for sequencing was naive CD8+ T cells sorted from blood. The origin of the receptors is a man younger than 35 in good health. Both conserved end residues are part of each CDR3. D genes are given only for firm matches. Rows may omit the clone size; those that give it use once, few, many or a size class.

V,size,J,D,CDR3,DNA
TRBV7-9,.,TRBJ1-1,.,CASSLGREGRDTEAFF,TGTGCCAGCAGCCTAGGGCGAGAAGGGAGGGACACTGAAGCTTTCTTT
TRBV5-5,.,TRBJ1-1,.,CASSLEVAPAFF,TGTGCCAGCAGCTTGGAGGTCGCCCCTGCTTTCTTT
TRBV6-5,.,TRBJ1-2,.,CASSYYQGNGYTF,TGTGCCAGCAGTTATTACCAGGGGAACGGCTACACCTTC
TRBV28,.,TRBJ2-7,.,CASSLNADSYEQYF,TGTGCCAGCAGTTTGAACGCTGACTCCTACGAGCAGTACTTC
TRBV9,few,TRBJ1-6,.,CASSVGWGNSPLHF,TGTGCCAGCAGCGTAGGCTGGGGGAATTCACCCCTCCACTTT
TRBV19,.,TRBJ1-1,.,CASSIVVGGEAFF,TGTGCCAGTAGTATAGTAGTAGGCGGTGAAGCTTTCTTT
TRBV6-1,.,TRBJ2-7,.,CASSEAPGGSSYEQYF,TGTGCCAGCAGTGAAGCTCCAGGGGGGAGCTCCTACGAGCAGTACTTC
TRBV11-2,.,TRBJ1-5,.,CASSLGIFQPQHF,TGTGCCAGCAGCTTAGGAATTTTCCAGCCCCAGCATTTT
TRBV10-2,.,TRBJ2-7,.,CASLSRADSYEQYF,TGCGCCAGCCTATCTCGGGCGGACTCCTACGAGCAGTACTTC
TRBV7-8,.,TRBJ2-7,TRBD1,CASSSGQGAGEQYF,TGTGCCAGCAGCTCCGGGCAGGGGGCGGGCGAGCAGTACTTC
TRBV21-1,.,TRBJ1-5,.,CASSARWDRAQGNQPQHF,TGTGCCAGCAGCGCCAGATGGGACAGGGCACAAGGCAATCAGCCCCAGCATTTT
TRBV7-6,.,TRBJ1-1,TRBD1,CASSPPGQGHTEAFF,TGTGCCAGCAGCCCCCCGGGACAGGGACACACTGAAGCTTTCTTT
TRBV27,.,TRBJ1-2,TRBD1,CASRGTGTGNGYTF,TGTGCCAGCAGGGGCACCGGGACAGGGAACGGCTACACCTTC
TRBV6-5,.,TRBJ1-1,.,CASSYSLRDTEAFF,TGTGCCAGCAGTTACTCACTCAGGGACACTGAAGCTTTCTTT
TRBV28,.,TRBJ2-5,.,CASSPPFRDTGEETQYF,TGTGCCAGCAGTCCCCCCTTCCGGGACACGGGAGAAGAGACCCAGTACTTC
TRBV11-1,.,TRBJ2-1,TRBD2,CASSSGLAGVFRNEQFF,TGTGCCAGCAGCTCGGGACTAGCGGGGGTCTTCCGGAATGAGCAGTTCTTC
TRBV2,.,TRBJ1-2,.,CASSEARVSYGYTF,TGTGCCAGCAGTGAAGCGCGGGTGAGCTATGGCTACACCTTC
TRBV19,once,TRBJ1-2,TRBD1,CASSARTGENYGYTF,TGTGCCAGTAGTGCCAGGACAGGGGAGAACTATGGCTACACCTTC
TRBV2,.,TRBJ2-6,TRBD1,CASIGQGSGANVLTF,TGTGCCAGCATCGGACAGGGTTCTGGGGCCAACGTCCTGACTTTC
TRBV5-6,.,TRBJ2-7,TRBD1,CASSLSGQGSYEQYF,TGTGCCAGCAGCTTGTCGGGACAGGGCTCCTACGAGCAGTACTTC
TRBV13,.,TRBJ2-5,TRBD1,CASSLGGQRYQETQYF,TGTGCCAGCAGCTTAGGGGGACAGAGGTACCAAGAGACCCAGTACTTC
TRBV9,.,TRBJ2-7,.,CASSGQVPEQYF,TGTGCCAGCAGCGGACAGGTACCCGAGCAGTACTTC
TRBV10-3,.,TRBJ2-7,.,CAISGSAEPAYEQYF,TGTGCCATCAGTGGGTCTGCGGAACCTGCTTACGAGCAGTACTTC
TRBV27,once,TRBJ1-1,.,CASSRLGDTEAFF,TGTGCCAGCAGTCGACTGGGGGACACTGAAGCTTTCTTT
TRBV5-8,.,TRBJ2-1,.,CASRLLATKGFF,TGTGCCAGCAGGTTGCTAGCGACGAAAGGCTTCTTC
TRBV12-2,.,TRBJ2-1,.,CASRPPSGTRRYEQFF,TGTGCAAGTCGCCCCCCCTCCGGGACGAGAAGGTATGAGCAGTTCTTC
TRBV5-1,.,TRBJ1-1,TRBD1,CASSLTPSGGGNTEAFF,TGCGCCAGCAGCTTGACACCGTCAGGGGGAGGAAACACTGAAGCTTTCTTT
TRBV7-6,.,TRBJ2-4,TRBD2,CASSSTSQENIQYF,TGTGCCAGCAGCTCGACTAGCCAGGAAAACATTCAGTACTTC
TRBV28,.,TRBJ1-2,.,CASSLWASNYGYTF,TGTGCCAGCAGTTTGTGGGCGTCGAACTATGGCTACACCTTC
TRBV30,.,TRBJ1-2,TRBD1,CAWSFGGGDGYTF,TGTGCCTGGAGTTTCGGAGGGGGCGATGGCTACACCTTC
TRBV28,once,TRBJ2-2,.,CASSKTENTGELFF,TGTGCCAGCAGTAAGACAGAAAACACCGGGGAGCTGTTTTTT
TRBV7-9,once,TRBJ2-1,TRBD2,CASSVTSGSYNEQFF,TGTGCCAGCAGCGTGACTAGCGGGAGCTACAATGAGCAGTTCTTC
TRBV28,.,TRBJ1-6,.,CASSLDGDSPLHF,TGTGCCAGCAGTTTGGACGGAGATTCACCCCTCCACTTT
TRBV2,.,TRBJ2-7,TRBD2,CASRAGVLHEQYF,TGTGCCAGTAGAGCGGGAGTACTCCACGAGCAGTACTTC
TRBV4-1,.,TRBJ2-7,.,CASSQNGYEQYF,TGCGCCAGCAGCCAAAATGGGTACGAGCAGTACTTC
TRBV7-9,.,TRBJ2-7,.,CASSFGEVFEQYF,TGTGCCAGCAGCTTTGGAGAAGTGTTCGAGCAGTACTTC
TRBV7-6,once,TRBJ1-5,.,CASSLAGGSNQPQHF,TGTGCCAGCAGCTTAGCAGGGGGGAGCAATCAGCCCCAGCATTTT
TRBV28,once,TRBJ2-7,TRBD1,CASRKSGQGYEQYF,TGTGCCAGCAGAAAATCGGGACAGGGGTACGAGCAGTACTTC
TRBV27,.,TRBJ1-1,.,CASSTNPEWWWIF,TGTGCCAGCAGTACCAACCCCGAATGGTGGTGGATCTTT
TRBV7-2,.,TRBJ1-5,.,CASSLDGNQPQHF,TGTGCCAGCAGCCTTGATGGGAATCAGCCCCAGCATTTT
TRBV4-3,.,TRBJ2-7,.,CASSQARWGYEQYF,TGCGCCAGCAGCCAAGCCAGGTGGGGGTACGAGCAGTACTTC
TRBV7-9,.,TRBJ1-1,TRBD1,CASSSGTGGTTEAFF,TGTGCCAGCAGCTCCGGGACAGGGGGTACCACTGAAGCTTTCTTT
TRBV30,.,TRBJ1-1,.,CAWSVPGGVNTEAFF,TGTGCCTGGAGTGTACCCGGAGGAGTGAACACTGAAGCTTTCTTT
TRBV4-1,.,TRBJ2-1,.,CASSQVYGDNEQFF,TGCGCCAGCAGCCAAGTTTACGGGGACAATGAGCAGTTCTTC
TRBV5-6,.,TRBJ2-1,.,CASSWPRASSYNEQFF,TGTGCCAGCAGCTGGCCCAGGGCCAGCTCCTACAATGAGCAGTTCTTC
TRBV9,.,TRBJ1-2,TRBD1,CASSVISVGKADRIPLNYGYTF,TGTGCCAGCAGCGTAATTTCAGTTGGGAAAGCGGACAGGATTCCCCTTAACTATGGCTACACCTTC
TRBV6-6,.,TRBJ2-2,.,CASSSEGNTGELFF,TGTGCCAGCAGTTCCGAGGGGAACACCGGGGAGCTGTTTTTT
TRBV7-9,.,TRBJ2-1,TRBD2,CASSSPLTGGSYNEQFF,TGTGCCAGCAGCTCCCCCCTGACGGGGGGTTCCTACAATGAGCAGTTCTTC
TRBV2,.,TRBJ1-4,.,CASSEEEERVTIEKLFF,TGTGCCAGCAGTGAAGAGGAGGAGAGGGTGACAATTGAAAAACTGTTTTTT
TRBV12-5,once,TRBJ2-1,TRBD1,CASGLVPAGGYYNEQFF,TGTGCTAGTGGTTTGGTACCGGCAGGGGGTTACTACAATGAGCAGTTCTTC
TRBV6-5,.,TRBJ2-3,TRBD1,CASRGQGSTDTQYF,TGTGCCAGCAGGGGACAGGGCAGCACAGATACGCAGTATTTT
TRBV12-5,.,TRBJ2-7,.,CASGPVLLTPEQYF,TGTGCTAGTGGCCCCGTCCTTCTCACCCCCGAGCAGTACTTC
TRBV2,.,TRBJ2-5,.,CASSEGVGVMIETQYF,TGTGCCAGCAGTGAAGGGGTAGGGGTGATGATAGAGACCCAGTACTTC
TRBV7-6,.,TRBJ2-1,TRBD2,CASSANELAGNEQFF,TGTGCCAGCAGCGCGAATGAGCTAGCGGGCAATGAGCAGTTCTTC
TRBV4-3,.,TRBJ2-7,TRBD1,CASSQDEGAGEQYF,TGCGCCAGCAGCCAAGATGAGGGGGCGGGCGAGCAGTACTTC
TRBV2,.,TRBJ2-2,.,CASSGSPTISTGELFF,TGTGCCAGCAGTGGATCGCCCACCATTAGCACCGGGGAGCTGTTTTTT
TRBV5-1,.,TRBJ2-7,.,CASSLGGSIYEQYF,TGCGCCAGCAGCTTGGGTGGGTCTATCTACGAGCAGTACTTC